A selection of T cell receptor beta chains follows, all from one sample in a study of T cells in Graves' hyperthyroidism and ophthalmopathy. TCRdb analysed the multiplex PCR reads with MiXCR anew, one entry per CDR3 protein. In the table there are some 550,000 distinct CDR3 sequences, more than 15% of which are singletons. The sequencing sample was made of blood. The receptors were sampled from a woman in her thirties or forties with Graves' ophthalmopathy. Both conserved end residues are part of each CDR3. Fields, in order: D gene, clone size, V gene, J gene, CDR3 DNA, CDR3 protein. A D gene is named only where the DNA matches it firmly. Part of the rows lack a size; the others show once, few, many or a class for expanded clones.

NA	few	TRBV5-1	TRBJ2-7	TGCGCCAGCAGACTCGACAGATCCTACGAGCAGTACTTC	CASRLDRSYEQYF
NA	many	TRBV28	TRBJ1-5	TGTGCCAGCAGTCCCGGGCGGGGGCGAGATCAGCCCCAGCATTTT	CASSPGRGRDQPQHF
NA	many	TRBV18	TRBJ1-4	TGTGCCAGCTCTCCCGACTTGTCTGAAAAACTGTTTTTT	CASSPDLSEKLFF
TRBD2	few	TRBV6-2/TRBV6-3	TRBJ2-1	TGTGCCAGCAGTCCGGGACTAGCGGGGCCAGACAATGGGCAGTTCTTC	CASSPGLAGPDNGQFF
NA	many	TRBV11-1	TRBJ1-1	TGTGCCAGCAGCTTACAAAACACTGAAGCTTTCTTT	CASSLQNTEAFF
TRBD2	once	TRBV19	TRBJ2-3	TGTGCCAGTAGTGTGTCGCTAGCGGGAAGCTCTGGCACAGATACGCAGTATTTT	CASSVSLAGSSGTDTQYF
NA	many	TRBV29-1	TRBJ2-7	TGCAGCGTTGGTAGCGCGGGACCTAGGGGCTACGAGCAGTACTTC	CSVGSAGPRGYEQYF
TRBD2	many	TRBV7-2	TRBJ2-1	TGTGCCAGCTGGGAGGGCGGGGGAGCCTACAATGAGCAGTTCTTC	CASWEGGGAYNEQFF
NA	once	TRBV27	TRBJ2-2	TGTGCCAGCAGAGTTTACGCAGGGGACAACACCGGGGAGCTGTTTTTT	CASRVYAGDNTGELFF
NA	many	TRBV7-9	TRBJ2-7	TGTGCCAGCGTTCCGCTAGGGAAGTACGAGCAGTACTTC	CASVPLGKYEQYF
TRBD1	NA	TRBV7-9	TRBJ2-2	TGTGCCAGCAGCGGGGGACAGGTGGACACCGGGGAGCTGTTTTTT	CASSGGQVDTGELFF
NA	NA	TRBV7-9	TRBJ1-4	TGTGCCAGCAGCTTACCCACTAATGAAAAACTGTTTTTT	CASSLPTNEKLFF
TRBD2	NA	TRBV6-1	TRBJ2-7	TGTGCCAGCAAGGCAGGGAGGGCCTACGAGCAGTACTTC	CASKAGRAYEQYF
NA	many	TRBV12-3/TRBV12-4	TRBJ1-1	TGTGCCAGCAGTACCACCAGGGGAGACACTGAAGCTTTCTTT	CASSTTRGDTEAFF
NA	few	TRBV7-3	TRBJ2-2	TGTGCCAGCAGCCCCACTTGGGGCGGGGAGCTGTTTTTT	CASSPTWGGELFF
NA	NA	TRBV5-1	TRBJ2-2	TGCGCCAGCAGCCCTAACATAGATCTGAAGAACACCGGGGAGCTGTTTTTT	CASSPNIDLKNTGELFF
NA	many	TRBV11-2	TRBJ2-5	TGTGCCAGCAGCTTAGGGATCAGGGAAAGAACGGAGACCCAGTACTTC	CASSLGIRERTETQYF
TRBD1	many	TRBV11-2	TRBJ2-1	TGTGCCAGCAGCTTAGATTGGCTTGGACAGGGGGCGTTTGGTCTGTACTACAATGAGCAGTTCTTC	CASSLDWLGQGAFGLYYNEQFF
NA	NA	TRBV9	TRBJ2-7	TGTGCCAGCAGCGTAGGAGGAGGATTAGGCGAGCAGTACTTC	CASSVGGGLGEQYF
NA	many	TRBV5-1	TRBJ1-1	TGCGCCAGCAGCTTGGCGGGTGGGGAAACTGAAGCTTTCTTT	CASSLAGGETEAFF
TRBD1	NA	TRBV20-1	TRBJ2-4	TGCAGTGCCCAAGGACAGGGAAACATTCAGTACTTC	CSAQGQGNIQYF
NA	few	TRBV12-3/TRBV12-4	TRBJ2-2	TGTGCCAGCAGTTTAGGGGGACGGGCTGGAGACGCCGGGGAGCTGTTTTTT	CASSLGGRAGDAGELFF
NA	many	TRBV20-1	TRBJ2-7	TGCAGTGTCCTAGTCAGGGCGCGGGGCGAGCAGTACTTC	CSVLVRARGEQYF
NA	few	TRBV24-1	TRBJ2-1	TGTGCCACCAGTGATCCGGGACTGGGGGGCCGGGAGCAGTTCTTC	CATSDPGLGGREQFF
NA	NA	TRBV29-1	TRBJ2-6	TGCAGCGTCGGGTTAAACTCTGGGGCCAACGTCCTGACTTTC	CSVGLNSGANVLTF
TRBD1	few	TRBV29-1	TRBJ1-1	TGCAGCGGAACACGTCAGGGGGTAGGTTCTGAAGCTTTCTTT	CSGTRQGVGSEAFF
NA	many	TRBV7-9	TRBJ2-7	TGTGCCAGCAGCTTAGGGCAGAAGGGTCTCGAGCAGTACTTC	CASSLGQKGLEQYF
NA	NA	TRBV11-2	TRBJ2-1	TGTGCCAGCAGCTTAAGGCCAGGCGGGTTGTCCTACAATGAGCAGTTCTTC	CASSLRPGGLSYNEQFF
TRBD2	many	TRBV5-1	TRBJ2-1	TGCGCCAGCAGCTTGGCATCCGGGACTAGCGGAAACAATGAGCAGTTCTTC	CASSLASGTSGNNEQFF
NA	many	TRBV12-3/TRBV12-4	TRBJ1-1	TGTGCCAGCAGGACGTCATTGGGGAACACTGAAGCTTTCTTT	CASRTSLGNTEAFF
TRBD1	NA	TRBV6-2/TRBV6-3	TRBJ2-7	TGTGCCAGCAGTGGACAGGGGGCTCGGGACGAGCAGTACTTC	CASSGQGARDEQYF
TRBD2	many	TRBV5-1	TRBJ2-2	TGCGCCAGCAGCTTCAGACTAGCGGGACCTTCCGGCGGGGAGCTGTTTTTT	CASSFRLAGPSGGELFF
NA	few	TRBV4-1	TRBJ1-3	TGCGCCAGCAGCCAAGAATGGCGGGGGGCTGGAAACACCATATATTTT	CASSQEWRGAGNTIYF
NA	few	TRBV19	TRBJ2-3	TGTGCCAGTAGTATTTCGGGTAGCTCAGATACGCAGTATTTT	CASSISGSSDTQYF
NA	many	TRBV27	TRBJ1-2	TGTGCCAGCAGTCATCAGAACTATGGCTACACCTTC	CASSHQNYGYTF
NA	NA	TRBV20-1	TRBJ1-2	TGCAGTGCTAGAGTTCTGGGACTCCCCGAGCGCGGTGGCTACACCTTC	CSARVLGLPERGGYTF
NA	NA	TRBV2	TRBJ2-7	TGTGCCAGCAGTGGGAGAGGGGGCTACGAGCAGTACTTC	CASSGRGGYEQYF
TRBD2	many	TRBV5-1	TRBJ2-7	TGCGCCAGCAGCTTGTCAAGCGGGAGCTACGAGCAGTACTTC	CASSLSSGSYEQYF
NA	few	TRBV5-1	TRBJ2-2	TGCGCCAGCAGCGCCGCAGGGGCGGCCACCGGGGAGCTGTTTTTT	CASSAAGAATGELFF
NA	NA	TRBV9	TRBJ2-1	TGTGCCAGCAGCGTAGTCGGGCAGGGCTATAGGAATGAGCAGTTCTTC	CASSVVGQGYRNEQFF
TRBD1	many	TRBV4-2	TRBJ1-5	TGTGCCAGCAGCCAAACAGGGGAAGGGCAGCCCCAGCATTTT	CASSQTGEGQPQHF
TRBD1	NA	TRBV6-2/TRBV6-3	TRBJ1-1	TGTGCCAGCAGTTACTCCCTGACAGGGGTGAACACTGAAGCTTTCTTT	CASSYSLTGVNTEAFF
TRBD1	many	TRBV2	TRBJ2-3	TGTGCCAACTGCCGGGACAGGAGCACAGATACGCAGTATTTT	CANCRDRSTDTQYF
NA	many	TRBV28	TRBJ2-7	TGTGCCAGCAGTTCGCCCCCGGGACACCGTGGAGAGCAGTACTTC	CASSSPPGHRGEQYF
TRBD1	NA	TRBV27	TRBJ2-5	TGTGCCAGCAGTTGGACAGGGGGCATCATGGAGACCCAGTACTTC	CASSWTGGIMETQYF
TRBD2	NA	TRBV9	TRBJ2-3	TGTGCCAGCAGCATGAGGACTAGCGAGACAGATACGCAGTATTTT	CASSMRTSETDTQYF
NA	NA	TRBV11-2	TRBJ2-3	TGTGCCAGCAGCCAAACCCTACTAGCTTTCACAGATACGCAGTATTTT	CASSQTLLAFTDTQYF
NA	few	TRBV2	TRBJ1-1	TGTGCCAGCAGTGTTCAACAGATGAACACTGAAGCTTTCTTT	CASSVQQMNTEAFF
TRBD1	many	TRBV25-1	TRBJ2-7	TGTGCCAGCAGTGAGCCACAGGGGGCTATCTACGAGCAGTACTTC	CASSEPQGAIYEQYF
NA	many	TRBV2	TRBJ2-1	TGTGCCAGCAGAGAGGGAGCGGTTATAGATGAGCAGTTCTTC	CASREGAVIDEQFF